A single sample is the source of the 28 T cell receptor beta chains below, sequenced in a study of cytomegalovirus exposure and HLA in healthy donors. The study ran its PCR with 60 Vbeta and 13 Jbeta primers. Measured with immunoSEQ multiplex PCR; TCRdb has only the in-frame clones, and not every one. This table has over 100,000 clones, around 64% appearing once. The sample consisted of PBMCs. The origin of the receptors is a woman between 25 and 40 years old in good health and CMV-seronegative.

This clone has a single count. CDR3 bases: TGTGCCTGGAGTGTGGCTAGCGCAGATACGCAGTATTTT. The encoded protein is CAWSVASADTQYF. J is TRBJ2-3 and V is TRBV30; TRBD2 might be the D (6 bases). Trimming stripped 0 bases from V and 4 bases from J, with 8 bases between. CDR3 length equals 13 residues. The germline V gene encodes CDR1 GTSNPN and CDR2 SVGIG (reference sequence).

In regard to this clone: The sample holds other DNA sequences that translate to the same CDR3. The chain combines TRBV5-4 with TRBJ2-3; TRBD2 matches 12 bases. The V gene end was trimmed by 4 bases and the J gene end by 0 bases; junction bases not matched to a gene: 3. The CDR3 has 16 amino acids. The germline CDR1 and CDR2 sequences are SGHNT and YYREEE (reference sequence). CDR3 protein: CASSPGTSGSTDTQYF. The CDR3 DNA reads as TGTGCCAGCAGCCCGGGGACTAGCGGGAGCACAGATACGCAGTATTTT.

The count of this clone is one. V gene TRBV29-1 combines with J gene TRBJ2-3, with 9 bases that match TRBD2. This CDR3 has 14 residues. Germline values: CDR1 SQVTM, CDR2 ANQGSEA. V was clipped by 4 bases and J by 3 bases; unmatched bases: 5. The DNA of the CDR3 is TGCAGCGTTGTAGGTAGCGGGAGAACAGATACGCAGTATTTT. Its protein is CSVVGSGRTDTQYF.

In this sample, this clone turned up a few times. CDR3 sequence reads: CASSDAQGVDINEQFF. CDR3 DNA sequence: TGTGCCAGCAGCGACGCGCAGGGGGTTGATATAAATGAGCAGTTCTTC. This chain links TRBV11-2 with TRBJ2-1, with 7 bases lining up with TRBD1. The CDR3 loop spans 16 amino acids. CDR1 is SGHAT and CDR2 is FQNNGV in the germline V gene. The V and J ends lost 5 bases and 7 bases, in that order; junction bases with no gene match: 14.

The chain carries TRBV6-1 and TRBJ1-2, with D tentatively TRBD1 (5 bases). Germline V lookup: CDR1 MNHNS, CDR2 SASEGT. The CDR3 covers 13 residues. Trimming left V 5 bases short and J 4 bases short, with 11 bases between. CDR3 protein: CASSYQDIYGYTF. In DNA, the CDR3 is TGTGCCAGCAGTTATCAGGACATCTATGGCTACACCTTC.

This clone came up a few times. The genes are TRBV5-4 and TRBJ2-7, with TRBD2 identical over 8 bases. CDR1 SGHNT and CDR2 YYREEE come from the germline V gene (reference sequence). CDR3 length equals 14 residues. J gave up 4 bases and V 4 bases, and 7 bases lay outside the gene matches. The CDR3 coding sequence is TGTGCCAGCAGCGTTAGGGGACTAGAGTACGAGCAGTACTTC. Translation: CASSVRGLEYEQYF.

This chain uses TRBV11-2 with TRBJ2-7; 7 bases match TRBD2. The CDR3 is 15 amino acids. V lost 2 bases and J lost 2; bases outside the gene matches: 6. Germline CDR1 and CDR2: SGHAT and FQNNGV. CDR3 region: CASSLLAGTTYEQYF. The CDR3 DNA reads TGTGCCAGCAGCTTACTCGCAGGGACTACCTACGAGCAGTACTTC.

CDR3 loop: CASSYRDRGQPQHF. The CDR3 DNA sequence: TGTGCCAGCAGTTACCGGGACAGGGGCCAGCCCCAGCATTTT. V is TRBV6-5 and J is TRBJ1-5, with 10 positions matching TRBD1. The length of the CDR3 is 14 residues. Looked up from germline, CDR1 is MNHEY and CDR2 is SVGAGI. The V gene end was trimmed by 2 bases and the J gene end by 7 bases; junction bases not matched to a gene: 2.

This chain joins TRBV4-1 and TRBJ1-3, with D hard to call. The length of the CDR3 is 15 residues. Germline V CDR1 and CDR2: MGHRA, YSYEKL. Trimming took off 1 base at V and 5 bases at J, with 12 bases between the two ends. CDR3 loop: CASSQVTGERNTIYF. In DNA form, the CDR3 reads TGCGCCAGCAGCCAAGTTACCGGGGAACGAAACACCATATATTTT.

The chain couples TRBV11-1 to TRBJ2-1, with D perhaps matching TRBD2 (5 bases). The CDR3 covers 13 residues. V was clipped by 4 bases and J by 4 bases, with 8 bases between them. CDR1 is SGHAT and CDR2 is FQDESV in the germline V gene (reference sequence). The CDR3 sequence: CASSSWTYNEQFF. In DNA form, the CDR3 reads TGTGCCAGCAGCTCCTGGACTTACAATGAGCAGTTCTTC.

The J gene is TRBJ2-1, the V gene TRBV4-1, with TRBD1 matching 10 bases. This CDR3 comprises 16 residues. Per the germline V gene, CDR1 is MGHRA and CDR2 is YSYEKL. The V segment lost 2 bases and the J segment 7 bases; nucleotides outside the gene matches: 8. As DNA, the CDR3 is TGCGCCAGCAGCCAACCGGGACAGGGGCCGGGGAATGAGCAGTTCTTC. This gives the protein CASSQPGQGPGNEQFF.

This sequence joins TRBV6-5 and TRBJ1-5; TRBD1 might be the D (5 bases). The CDR3 extends over 14 amino acids. Trimming removed 2 bases at V and 3 bases at J, with 8 bases between. CDR1 is MNHEY and CDR2 is SVGAGI in the germline V gene. The CDR3: CASSYGAANQPQHF. The CDR3 DNA follows: TGTGCCAGCAGTTACGGGGCCGCCAATCAGCCCCAGCATTTT.

This chain links TRBV10-2 with TRBJ2-7, with D tentatively TRBD2 (6 bases). The germline V gene has CDR1 WSHSY and CDR2 SAAADI. The V end was cut by 3 bases, the J end by 0 bases, with 6 bases between. This CDR3 has 13 amino acids. In nucleotides, the CDR3 is TGCGCCAGCAGTGACGGGAGCTCCTACGAGCAGTACTTC. Protein sequence: CASSDGSSYEQYF.

V and J are TRBV7-2 and TRBJ1-1, with 7 nucleotides matching TRBD1. V was pared by 4 bases and J by 11 bases, with 7 bases of the junction left unmatched. The CDR3 loop spans 12 amino acids. Germline-derived CDR1 and CDR2 are SGHTA and FQGNSA. CDR3 protein: CASSSDRLRAFF. The CDR3, as DNA: TGTGCCAGCAGCTCGGACAGGCTGAGGGCTTTCTTT.

The chain has TRBV5-1 and TRBJ1-1, with 7 bases aligning to TRBD1. V trimming: 3 bases; J trimming: 4 bases; junction bases outside the gene matches: 3. Germline CDR1 reads SGHRS; CDR2 reads YFSETQ. The CDR3 runs to 13 residues. CDR3 sequence (DNA): TGCGCCAGCAGCTGGACAGGTACCACTGAAGCTTTCTTT. Amino acids: CASSWTGTTEAFF. The variable domain in full, with the rest retrieved from reference TRBV5-1 and TRBJ1-1, is KAGVTQTPRYLIKTRGQQVTLSCSPISGHRSVSWYQQTPGQGLQFLFEYFSETQRNKGNFPGRFSGRQFSNSRSEMNVSTLELGDSALYLCASSWTGTTEAFFGQGTRLTVV.

The sample holds one count of this clone. This chain uses TRBV7-2 with TRBJ1-5; D is uncertain. V was trimmed by 2 bases and J by 1 base, leaving 6 bases between them. The CDR3 covers 14 residues. Germline assignment: CDR1 SGHTA and CDR2 FQGNSA. CDR3 sequence (DNA): TGTGCCAGCAGCTTACAGGCGAGCAATCAGCCCCAGCATTTT. Protein product: CASSLQASNQPQHF.

This clone was found a few times. CDR3 region: CASSQDSGRGLTNEKLFF. The CDR3 DNA reads TGCGCCAGCAGCCAAGATTCTGGCAGGGGGCTGACTAATGAAAAACTGTTTTTT. J is TRBJ1-4 and V is TRBV4-3; the match to TRBD1 covers 8 bases. Germline-derived CDR1 and CDR2 are LGHNA and YSLEER. The CDR3 runs 18 residues. Trimming at V came to 0 bases and at J to 2 bases, leaving 8 bases not matched to a gene.

This clone has more than one count but fewer than ten. This chain connects TRBV29-1 to TRBJ1-1; D remains ambiguous. The germline gives CDR1 SQVTM, CDR2 ANQGSEA. The CDR3 is 12 residues long. The V and J ends lost 0 bases and 12 bases respectively, with 14 bases between them. The CDR3 protein is CSVEDQGRTSFF. The CDR3 DNA follows: TGCAGCGTTGAAGATCAAGGCAGGACTTCTTTCTTT.

This chain joins TRBV5-5 and TRBJ2-3; TRBD1 agrees at 12 bases. Trimming took 4 bases from V and 10 from J; bases not matched to a gene: 10. The CDR3 extends over 15 amino acids. Germline CDR1 reads SGHKS; CDR2 reads YYEKEE (reference sequence). CDR3 in amino acids: CASSKGQGASPPQYF. The CDR3 nucleotides are TGTGCCAGCAGCAAGGGACAGGGGGCGAGTCCTCCGCAGTATTTT. The variable domain in full, with the rest retrieved from reference TRBV5-5 and TRBJ2-3, is DAGVTQSPTHLIKTRGQQVTLRCSPISGHKSVSWYQQVLGQGPQFIFQYYEKEERGRGNFPDRFSARQFPNYSSELNVNALLLGDSALYLCASSKGQGASPPQYFGPGTRLTVL.

This clone has more than one count but fewer than ten. This sequence joins TRBV6-1 and TRBJ1-2, with D possibly matching TRBD1 (6 bases). V was cut by 6 bases and J by 3 bases, with 11 bases left in between. Germline CDR1 MNHNS, CDR2 SASEGT. This CDR3 is built from 13 residues. In DNA, the CDR3 is TGTGCCAGCAGGATCCACAGGGACTATGGCTACACCTTC. This gives the protein CASRIHRDYGYTF.

The genes are TRBV13 and TRBJ2-1; TRBD2 matches at 10 bases. Unmatched junction bases numbered 5, after V lost 2 bases and J lost 10 bases. The CDR3 is 14 residues long. Germline CDR1 reads PRHDT; CDR2 reads FYEKMQ (reference sequence). The CDR3 here is CASSLLAGAEEQFF. Written as DNA, the CDR3 is TGTGCCAGCAGCTTACTAGCGGGAGCTGAGGAGCAGTTCTTC.

V and J are TRBV6-1 and TRBJ1-5, with TRBD1 matching over 7 bases. The germline V gene encodes CDR1 MNHNS and CDR2 SASEGT. The length of the CDR3 is 17 residues. Unmatched junction bases numbered 10, after V lost 2 bases and J lost 3 bases. CDR3 nucleotide sequence: TGTGCCAGCAGTGAAAGGCCAGAGGGGGCGGACAATCAGCCCCAGCATTTT. This encodes CASSERPEGADNQPQHF.

This chain uses TRBV7-9 with TRBJ1-4, with TRBD1 matching 10 bases. CDR1 is SEHNR and CDR2 is FQNEAQ in the germline V gene (reference sequence). V lost 5 bases to trimming and J lost 7 bases; unmatched junction nucleotides: 4. This CDR3 has 14 amino acids. Here the CDR3 reads CASSPGQGVEKLFF. Here the CDR3 DNA reads TGTGCCAGCAGCCCTGGACAGGGGGTTGAAAAACTGTTTTTT. The variable domain in full, with the rest retrieved from reference TRBV7-9 and TRBJ1-4, is DTGVSQNPRHKITKRGQNVTFRCDPISEHNRLYWYRQTLGQGPEFLTYFQNEAQLEKSRLLSDRFSAERPKGSFSTLEIQRTEQGDSAMYLCASSPGQGVEKLFFGSGTQLSVL.

The chain carries TRBV28 and TRBJ2-7; TRBD1 matches 10 bases. The V gene's germline CDR1 is MDHEN and CDR2 SYDVKM. The CDR3 is 14 residues long. Trimming removed 6 bases from V and 3 bases from J; junction bases left unmatched: 5. The CDR3 DNA follows: TGTGCCAGCAGGTTCGACAGGGGGCTCTACGAGCAGTACTTC. Translating gives CASRFDRGLYEQYF.

The table lists this clone with a few counts. The genes are TRBV6-1 and TRBJ1-2, with a possible D match to TRBD1 (6 bases). The ends were cut back, 11 bases at V and 0 bases at J, with 19 bases in the middle. In germline, CDR1 is MNHNS, CDR2 SASEGT. The CDR3 length is 15 residues. CDR3 sequence reads: CAHMNRGGANYGYTF. The DNA for the CDR3 is TGTGCCCACATGAACCGAGGGGGGGCTAACTATGGCTACACCTTC.

The gene calls are TRBV13 and TRBJ2-1; 11 nucleotides line up with TRBD2. The CDR3 is made up of 15 amino acids. Germline V lookup: CDR1 PRHDT, CDR2 FYEKMQ (reference sequence). With 5 bases clipped from V and 4 bases from J, the junction kept 4 bases outside the gene matches. This CDR3 is CASSTLAGEYNEQFF. CDR3 nucleotide sequence: TGTGCCAGCAGCACACTAGCGGGAGAGTACAATGAGCAGTTCTTC.

V is TRBV28 and J is TRBJ2-1; no definite D call. CDR1 and CDR2 (germline): MDHEN, SYDVKM. This CDR3 contains 15 residues. Trimming took 6 bases from V and 0 from J, leaving 12 bases between them. The CDR3 loop is CASRHLPGSYNEQFF. The CDR3 DNA sequence: TGTGCCAGCAGACATCTTCCAGGCTCCTACAATGAGCAGTTCTTC. The variable domain in full, completed from reference TRBV28 and TRBJ2-1, reads DVKVTQSSRYLVKRTGEKVFLECVQDMDHENMFWYRQDPGLGLRLIYFSYDVKMKEKGDIPEGYSVSREKKERFSLILESASTNQTSMYLCASRHLPGSYNEQFFGPGTRLTVL.

Turning to this clone: Mismatch with germline at one junction end may stem from a read error. The V call is TRBV7-9, the J call TRBJ1-2, with D hard to call. The CDR3 sequence is 12 residues long. The V gene's germline CDR1 is SEHNR and CDR2 FQNEAQ (reference sequence). CDR3 nucleotides: TGTTCCAGCAGCCAGATGGTACCGGGCTACACCTTC. Translated, it gives CSSSQMVPGYTF.